Each of the 6 T cell receptor beta chains below was sequenced from the same sample in a study of blood T cell repertoires in COVID-19. TCRdb keeps only in-frame clones here, not all; method: immunoSEQ multiplex PCR. This table holds about 470,000 clones, approximately 86% found once. The specimen sequenced was PBMCs or T cells enriched from blood (not recorded which). These TCRs come from a woman aged 18-29 years who had recovered from COVID-19.

This clone was seen only a few times. The chain has TRBV5-8 and TRBJ1-6; no clear D gene. The V gene's germline CDR1 is SGHTS and CDR2 YDEGEE. The CDR3 has 13 amino acids. Trimming stripped 5 bases from V and 10 bases from J, with 13 bases between. CDR3 sequence: CASRISEGSPLHF. The CDR3 nucleotides read TGTGCCAGCAGGATATCCGAGGGATCACCCCTCCACTTT.

This clone was observed a single time. V and J are TRBV12-1 and TRBJ2-2; TRBD2, the D gene given by the table, was not confirmed from the DNA. TRBV12-1 is a listed pseudogene. This CDR3 contains 20 residues. The CDR3 coding sequence is TGTGCCAGCAGCTTTCGGACTAGCGGGGGGTCGGGATCGAACACCGGGGAGCTGTTTTTT. It is translated as CASSFRTSGGSGSNTGELFF.

The chain carries TRBV7-2 and TRBJ1-2; 8 bases align to TRBD1. V lost 1 base, J lost 2 bases, and 6 bases stayed unmatched. CDR3 length: 16 residues. Germline-derived CDR1 and CDR2 are SGHTA and FQGNSA. The CDR3 nucleotides are TGTGCCAGCAGCTTAGGAGGGGACAGGCCGAACTATGGCTACACCTTC. Protein sequence: CASSLGGDRPNYGYTF.

The chain links TRBV7-2 to TRBJ1-5; the D gene is possibly TRBD1 (5 bases). V gave up 3 bases and J gave up 3 bases, with 18 bases separating them. Germline loops: CDR1 SGHTA, CDR2 FQGNSA. The CDR3 totals 17 residues. CDR3 amino acids: CASSLTGGTEVNQPQHF. In DNA, the CDR3 is TGTGCCAGCAGCTTGACCGGCGGGACCGAAGTCAATCAGCCCCAGCATTTT.

This clone came up a few times. The chain combines TRBV6-5 with TRBJ2-7, with TRBD2 matching 7 bases. This CDR3 has 14 amino acids. V shed 2 bases, J shed 0 bases, and the junction held 1 base outside the gene matches. Looked up from germline, CDR1 is MNHEY and CDR2 is SVGAGI. The CDR3 region is CASSYGRASYEQYF. In nucleotides, the CDR3 is TGTGCCAGCAGTTACGGGAGGGCCTCCTACGAGCAGTACTTC.

The chain carries TRBV5-1 and TRBJ2-7, with TRBD2 matching 9 bases. Germline trimming cut 4 bases from V and 0 bases from J; bases unmatched to any gene: 5. CDR1 is SGHRS, CDR2 YFSETQ, per germline. CDR3 length: 15 amino acids. DNA of the CDR3: TGCGCCAGCAGCGGAGGCGGGGGGGCCTCCTACGAGCAGTACTTC. As protein: CASSGGGGASYEQYF. Full variable domain (remainder filled in from reference TRBV5-1 and TRBJ2-7): KAGVTQTPRYLIKTRGQQVTLSCSPISGHRSVSWYQQTPGQGLQFLFEYFSETQRNKGNFPGRFSGRQFSNSRSEMNVSTLELGDSALYLCASSGGGGASYEQYFGPGTRLTVT.